The present TCR beta chain was sequenced within a study of response to subunit inactivated influenza vaccine. Regarding the study as a whole: Only a handful of new T cells, the authors suggested, are recruited with each seasonal influenza vaccination.

Germline V gives CDR1 SGHRS, CDR2 YFSETQ. There are 14 residues in the CDR3. The V gene lost 1 base and the J gene lost 4 bases, with 9 bases spanning the gap. TCRdb ran MiXCR on the RT-PCR reads and lists one entry per CDR3 protein. The sample lists around 540,000 distinct CDR3 sequences; about 10% were seen once. Remarks on this clonotype: What it recognizes is unknown.

The receptor comes from a man aged 45-65 years who received an inactivated influenza vaccine. The chain recombines TRBV5-1 with TRBJ1-3, with D possibly TRBD1 on 5 matching bases. Source: PBMCs from blood, taken on the day of vaccination. CDR3 DNA: TGCGCCAGCAGCTTGAAGGCAGGGGGAAACACCATATATTTT. This sequence encodes CASSLKAGGNTIYF.